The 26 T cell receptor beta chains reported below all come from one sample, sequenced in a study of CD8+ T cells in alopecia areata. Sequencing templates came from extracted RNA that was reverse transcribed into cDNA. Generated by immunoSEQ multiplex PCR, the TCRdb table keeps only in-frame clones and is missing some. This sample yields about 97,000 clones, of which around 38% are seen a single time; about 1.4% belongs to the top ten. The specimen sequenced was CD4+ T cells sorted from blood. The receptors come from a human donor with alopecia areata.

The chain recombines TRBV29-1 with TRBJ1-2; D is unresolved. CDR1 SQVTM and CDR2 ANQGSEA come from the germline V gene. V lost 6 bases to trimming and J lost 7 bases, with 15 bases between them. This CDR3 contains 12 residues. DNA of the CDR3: TGCAGCGTCGATATCCAGGCCGGTGGCTACACCTTC. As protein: CSVDIQAGGYTF.

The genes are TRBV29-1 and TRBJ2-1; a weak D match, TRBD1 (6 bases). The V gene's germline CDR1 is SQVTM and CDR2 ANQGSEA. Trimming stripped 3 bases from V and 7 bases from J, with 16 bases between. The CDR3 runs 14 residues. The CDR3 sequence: CSVDLRGNRNEQFF. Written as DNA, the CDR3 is TGCAGCGTTGACTTGAGGGGGAATAGAAATGAGCAGTTCTTC.

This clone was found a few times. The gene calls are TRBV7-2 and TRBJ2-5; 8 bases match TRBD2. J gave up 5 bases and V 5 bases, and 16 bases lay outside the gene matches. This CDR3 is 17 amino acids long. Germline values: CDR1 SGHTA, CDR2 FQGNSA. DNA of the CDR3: TGTGCCAGCAGCCCTTTCCCTCGGGGGGGCCTGGGCGAGACCCAGTACTTC. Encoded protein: CASSPFPRGGLGETQYF.

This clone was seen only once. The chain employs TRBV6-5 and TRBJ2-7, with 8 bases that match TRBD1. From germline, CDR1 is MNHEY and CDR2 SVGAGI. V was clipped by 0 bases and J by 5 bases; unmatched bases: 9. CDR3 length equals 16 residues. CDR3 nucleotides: TGTGCCAGCAGTTACTCGGGCAGGGGGCGAGAAAACGAGCAGTACTTC. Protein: CASSYSGRGRENEQYF.

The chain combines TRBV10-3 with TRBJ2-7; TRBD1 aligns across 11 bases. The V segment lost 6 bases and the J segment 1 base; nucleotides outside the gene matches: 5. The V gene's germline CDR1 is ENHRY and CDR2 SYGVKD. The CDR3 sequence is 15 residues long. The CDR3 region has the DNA TGTGCCATCAGGGGACAGGGGGAAAATTCCTACGAGCAGTACTTC. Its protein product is CAIRGQGENSYEQYF.

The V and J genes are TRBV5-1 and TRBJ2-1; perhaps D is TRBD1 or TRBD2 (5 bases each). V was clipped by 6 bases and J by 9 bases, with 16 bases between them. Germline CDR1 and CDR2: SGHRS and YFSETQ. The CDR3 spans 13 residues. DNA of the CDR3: TGCGCCAGCACGTGGGGGACCAACACTGAGCAGTTCTTC. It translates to CASTWGTNTEQFF.

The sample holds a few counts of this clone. CDR3 protein: CSVSGSSYEQYF. CDR3 coding DNA: TGCAGCGTTTCCGGGAGCTCCTACGAGCAGTACTTC. The genes are TRBV29-1 and TRBJ2-7, with D maybe TRBD2 (6 bases). V was pared by 5 bases and J by 0 bases, with 8 bases between. In germline, CDR1 is SQVTM, CDR2 ANQGSEA. This CDR3 has 12 amino acids.

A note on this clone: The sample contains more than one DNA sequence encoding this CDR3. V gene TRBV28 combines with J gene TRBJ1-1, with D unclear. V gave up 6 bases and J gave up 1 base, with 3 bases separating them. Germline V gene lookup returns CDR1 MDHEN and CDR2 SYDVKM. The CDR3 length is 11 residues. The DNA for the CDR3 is TGTGCCAGCAGGCGGAACACTGAAGCTTTCTTT. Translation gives CASRRNTEAFF.

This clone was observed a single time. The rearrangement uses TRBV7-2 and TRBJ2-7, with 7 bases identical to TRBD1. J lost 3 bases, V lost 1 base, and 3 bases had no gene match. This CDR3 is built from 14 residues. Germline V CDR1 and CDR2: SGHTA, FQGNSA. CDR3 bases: TGTGCCAGCAGCTTAGAACAGGGGAGCTACGAGCAGTACTTC. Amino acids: CASSLEQGSYEQYF.

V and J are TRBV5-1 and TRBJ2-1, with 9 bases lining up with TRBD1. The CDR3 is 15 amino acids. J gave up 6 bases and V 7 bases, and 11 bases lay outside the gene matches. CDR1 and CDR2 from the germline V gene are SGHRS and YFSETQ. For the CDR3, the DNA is TGCGCCAGCTTAGACCGGGACAGGGTTAGCAATGAGCAGTTCTTC. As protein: CASLDRDRVSNEQFF.

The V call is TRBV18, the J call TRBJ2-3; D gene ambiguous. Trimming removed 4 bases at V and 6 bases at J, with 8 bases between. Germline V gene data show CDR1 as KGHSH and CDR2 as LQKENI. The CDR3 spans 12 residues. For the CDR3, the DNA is TGTGCCAGCTCACTTGTGGGGGATACGCAGTATTTT. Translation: CASSLVGDTQYF.

CDR3 bases: TGTGCCAGCAGCCAATACTACGAGCAGTACTTC. Amino acid sequence: CASSQYYEQYF. The J gene is TRBJ2-7, the V gene TRBV28; no firm D call. V was cut by 6 bases and J by 3 bases, with 6 bases left in between. The CDR3 totals 11 residues. Germline values: CDR1 MDHEN, CDR2 SYDVKM.

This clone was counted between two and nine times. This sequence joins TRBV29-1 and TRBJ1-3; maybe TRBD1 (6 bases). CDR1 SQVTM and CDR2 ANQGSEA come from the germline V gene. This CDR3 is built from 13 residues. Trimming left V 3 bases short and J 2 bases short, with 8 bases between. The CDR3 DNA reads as TGCAGCGTTGATTCAGGGGCTGGAAACACCATATATTTT. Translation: CSVDSGAGNTIYF.

This CDR3 reads CAWSVQGWGTEAFF. The DNA for the CDR3 is TGTGCCTGGAGTGTACAGGGCTGGGGCACTGAAGCTTTCTTT. The genes are TRBV30 and TRBJ1-1; D perhaps matches TRBD1 (6 bases). With 0 bases removed from V and 4 bases from J, the gap between germline ends came to 12 bases. CDR1 is GTSNPN and CDR2 is SVGIG in the germline V gene (reference sequence). There are 14 residues in the CDR3.

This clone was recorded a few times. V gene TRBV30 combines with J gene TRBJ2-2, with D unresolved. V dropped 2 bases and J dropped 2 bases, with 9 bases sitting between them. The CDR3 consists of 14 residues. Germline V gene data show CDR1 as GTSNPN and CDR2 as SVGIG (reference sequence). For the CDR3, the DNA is TGTGCCTGGAGTACACAGCTAAACACCGGGGAGCTGTTTTTT. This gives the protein CAWSTQLNTGELFF.

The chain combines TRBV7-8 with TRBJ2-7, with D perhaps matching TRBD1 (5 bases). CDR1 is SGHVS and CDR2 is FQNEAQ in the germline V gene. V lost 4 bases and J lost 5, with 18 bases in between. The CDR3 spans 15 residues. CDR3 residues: CASSSTRVIGDEQYF. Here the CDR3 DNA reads TGTGCCAGCAGCTCAACCAGAGTCATAGGGGACGAGCAGTACTTC. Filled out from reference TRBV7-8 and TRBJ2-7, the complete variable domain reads GAGVSQSPRYKVAKRGQDVALRCDPISGHVSLFWYQQALGQGPEFLTYFQNEAQLDKSGLPSDRFFAERPEGSVSTLKIQRTQQEDSAVYLCASSSTRVIGDEQYFGPGTRLTVT.

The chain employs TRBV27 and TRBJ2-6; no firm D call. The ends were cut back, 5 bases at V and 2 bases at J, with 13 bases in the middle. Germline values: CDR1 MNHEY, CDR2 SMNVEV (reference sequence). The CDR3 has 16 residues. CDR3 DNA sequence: TGTGCCAGCAGTGCCGCACGGAGAGCTGGGGCCAACGTCCTGACTTTC. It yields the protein CASSAARRAGANVLTF.

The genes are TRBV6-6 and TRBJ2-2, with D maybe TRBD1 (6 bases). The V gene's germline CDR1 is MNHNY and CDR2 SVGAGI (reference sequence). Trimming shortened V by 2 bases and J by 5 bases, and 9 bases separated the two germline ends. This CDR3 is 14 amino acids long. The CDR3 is CASSYDRRTGELFF. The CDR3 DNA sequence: TGTGCCAGCAGTTACGACAGGCGAACCGGGGAGCTGTTTTTT.

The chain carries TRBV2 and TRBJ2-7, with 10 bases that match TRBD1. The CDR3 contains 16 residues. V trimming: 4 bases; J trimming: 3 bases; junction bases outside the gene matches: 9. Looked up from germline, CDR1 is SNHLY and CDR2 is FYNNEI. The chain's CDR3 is CASSVRDRGRDYEQYF. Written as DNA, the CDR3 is TGTGCCAGCAGTGTACGGGACAGGGGAAGGGACTACGAGCAGTACTTC.

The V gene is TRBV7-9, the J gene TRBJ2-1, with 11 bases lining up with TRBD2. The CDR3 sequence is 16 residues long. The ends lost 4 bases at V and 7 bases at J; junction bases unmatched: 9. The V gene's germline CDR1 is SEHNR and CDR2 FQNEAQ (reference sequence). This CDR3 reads CASSSPSGGPGNEQFF. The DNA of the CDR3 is TGTGCCAGCAGCTCCCCTAGCGGGGGGCCAGGGAATGAGCAGTTCTTC. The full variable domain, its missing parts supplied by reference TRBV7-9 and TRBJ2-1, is DTGVSQNPRHKITKRGQNVTFRCDPISEHNRLYWYRQTLGQGPEFLTYFQNEAQLEKSRLLSDRFSAERPKGSFSTLEIQRTEQGDSAMYLCASSSPSGGPGNEQFFGPGTRLTVL.

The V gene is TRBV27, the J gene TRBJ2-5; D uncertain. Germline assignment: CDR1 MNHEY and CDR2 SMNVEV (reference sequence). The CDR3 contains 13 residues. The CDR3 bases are TGTGTACCTAACATGGAAGGGCAAGAGACCCAGTACTTC. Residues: CVPNMEGQETQYF.

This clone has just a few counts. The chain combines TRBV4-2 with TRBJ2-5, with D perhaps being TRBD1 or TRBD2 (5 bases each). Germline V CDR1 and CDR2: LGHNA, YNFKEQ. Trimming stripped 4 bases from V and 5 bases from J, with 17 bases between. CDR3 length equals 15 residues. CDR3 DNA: TGTGCCAGCAGCCTCGGGGCAGGATTCGGGGAGACCCAGTACTTC. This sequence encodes CASSLGAGFGETQYF.

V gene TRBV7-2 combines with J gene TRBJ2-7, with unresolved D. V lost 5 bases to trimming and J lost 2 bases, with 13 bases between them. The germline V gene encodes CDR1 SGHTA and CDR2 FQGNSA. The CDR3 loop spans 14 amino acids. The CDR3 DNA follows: TGTGCCAGCAGCCTACCCCTGCCCCCCTACGAGCAGTACTTC. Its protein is CASSLPLPPYEQYF.

The CDR3 loop reads CSVDRDRGAQYF. The CDR3 nucleotides read TGCAGCGTTGACAGGGACAGAGGGGCCCAGTACTTC. The chain links TRBV29-1 to TRBJ2-5; TRBD1 matches 7 bases. The germline CDR1 and CDR2 sequences are SQVTM and ANQGSEA. The CDR3 consists of 12 residues. Trimming cost V 3 bases and J 9 bases; bases outside gene matches: 7. The entire variable domain, with the rest obtained from reference TRBV29-1 and TRBJ2-5, is as follows: SAVISQKPSRDICQRGTSLTIQCQVDSQVTMMFWYRQQPGQSLTLIATANQGSEATYESGFVIDKFPISRPNLTFSTLTVSNMSPEDSSIYLCSVDRDRGAQYFGPGTRLLVL.

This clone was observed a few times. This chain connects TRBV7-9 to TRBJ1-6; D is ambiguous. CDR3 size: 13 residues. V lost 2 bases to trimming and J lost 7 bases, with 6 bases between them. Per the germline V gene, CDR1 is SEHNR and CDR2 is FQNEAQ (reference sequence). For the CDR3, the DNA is TGTGCCAGCAGCTTACCCCAGAATTCACCCCTCCACTTT. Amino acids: CASSLPQNSPLHF.

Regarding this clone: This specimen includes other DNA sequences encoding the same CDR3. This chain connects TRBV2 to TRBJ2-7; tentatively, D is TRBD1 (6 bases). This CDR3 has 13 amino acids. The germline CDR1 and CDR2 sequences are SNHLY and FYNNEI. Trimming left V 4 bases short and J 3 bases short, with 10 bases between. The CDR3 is CASSVGRGYEQYF. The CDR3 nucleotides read TGTGCCAGCAGTGTGGGCAGGGGCTACGAGCAGTACTTC.